The clone carrying this T cell receptor (beta chain) was counted only a few times. Its antigen remains unidentified. The CDR3 runs 18 residues. V lost 0 bases, J lost 1 base, and 21 bases lay in between. Germline assignment: CDR1 DFQATT and CDR2 SNEGSKA (reference sequence). Molecular-barcoded quantitative 5'-RACE produced these TCR beta libraries. TCRdb re-derived calls from the 5' RACE reads in MiXCR, one entry per CDR3 protein. The sample carries 220,000 or so distinct CDR3 sequences, roughly 10% recorded once. The data were taken from a study of CD8 T cells in ankylosing spondylitis. Study-level points and caveats: Seemingly characteristic of ankylosing spondylitis blood was a TCR beta motif consisting of about 8 highly homologous variants.

V is TRBV20-1 and J is TRBJ1-1; a weak D match, TRBD1 (6 bases). This receptor was identified in a male donor with ankylosing spondylitis or in good health (not recorded which). Sequenced material: blood, either unsorted or a sorted T cell fraction (not recorded which). Written as DNA, the CDR3 is TGCAGTGCTAGAGATCCTCGGGGCAGCAGGGGACGGAACACTGAAGCTTTCTTT. Its translation is CSARDPRGSRGRNTEAFF.